The 23 T cell receptor beta chains listed next were all sequenced from one sample in a study of shared clonotypes between healthy human individuals. The repertoire was sequenced with immunoSEQ multiplex PCR; TCRdb's copy has only in-frame clones and lacks some. The sample records about half a million clones, around 80% being singletons. Source material: PBMCs. All receptors derive from a woman in her thirties or forties in good health. Some clones in this sample may be carry-over from other donors' samples.

CDR3 bases: TGTGCCAGCAGCTTGGGACCTAAGGCCTACGAGCAGTACTTC. Amino acid sequence: CASSLGPKAYEQYF. The chain combines TRBV5-6 with TRBJ2-7, with D hard to call. This CDR3 has 14 amino acids. V was trimmed by 0 bases and J by 2 bases, leaving 9 bases between them. Germline CDR1 SGHDT, CDR2 YYEEEE.

This sequence joins TRBV5-1 and TRBJ2-2; either TRBD1 or TRBD2 may supply D (5 bases each). The CDR3 is made up of 15 amino acids. Trimming left V 6 bases short and J 6 bases short, with 18 bases between. CDR1 is SGHRS, CDR2 YFSETQ, per germline. CDR3 region: CASTIGTLGSGELFF. CDR3 DNA sequence: TGCGCCAGCACCATCGGGACCCTGGGCTCCGGGGAGCTGTTTTTT.

The chain employs TRBV27 and TRBJ1-2, with D possibly being TRBD1 (5 bases). The CDR3 has 15 amino acids. V gave up 3 bases and J gave up 3 bases, with 14 bases separating them. Germline-derived CDR1 and CDR2 are MNHEY and SMNVEV (reference sequence). The DNA for the CDR3 is TGTGCCAGCAGTTTTTACGCAGGGTGGGACTATGGCTACACCTTC. Protein product: CASSFYAGWDYGYTF.

The chain recombines TRBV27 with TRBJ1-5; D is unresolved. The CDR3 spans 12 residues. V was pared by 5 bases and J by 7 bases, with 9 bases between. CDR1 and CDR2 (germline): MNHEY, SMNVEV (reference sequence). DNA of the CDR3: TGTGCCAGCAGTCCCGGCGGGCAGCCCCAGCATTTT. Translating it yields CASSPGGQPQHF.

The J gene is TRBJ1-6, the V gene TRBV18; D is uncertain. The CDR3 contains 14 residues. V lost 2 bases, J lost 6 bases, and 8 bases lay in between. Germline V lookup: CDR1 KGHSH, CDR2 LQKENI. CDR3 sequence reads: CASSPGQLNSPLHF. CDR3 coding DNA: TGTGCCAGCTCACCAGGGCAGCTTAATTCACCCCTCCACTTT.

The DNA of the CDR3 is TGTGCCAGCAGTTTACAGGACCCCTACGAGCAGTACTTC. Its protein product is CASSLQDPYEQYF. V gene TRBV6-1 combines with J gene TRBJ2-7; a weak D match, TRBD1 (5 bases). CDR1 is MNHNS and CDR2 is SASEGT in the germline V gene. V was shortened by 5 bases and J by 2 bases, with 10 bases between the two germline ends. The CDR3 is 13 residues long.

This clone was seen repeatedly, ten times or more. Distinct nucleotide sequences in the sample also encode this CDR3. J is TRBJ2-1 and V is TRBV28, with D possibly being TRBD1 or TRBD2 (7 bases each). V was trimmed by 2 bases and J by 4 bases, leaving 12 bases between them. The CDR3 runs to 15 residues. Germline values: CDR1 MDHEN, CDR2 SYDVKM. The chain's CDR3 is CASSLRRGGYNEQFF. For the CDR3, the DNA is TGTGCCAGCAGTTTACGCAGGGGGGGGTACAATGAGCAGTTCTTC.

The J gene is TRBJ1-2, the V gene TRBV4-1; D unclear. Per the germline V gene, CDR1 is MGHRA and CDR2 is YSYEKL. Trimming removed 0 bases at V and 1 base at J, with 9 bases between. This CDR3 region has 15 residues. The CDR3 loop reads CASSQEWDINYGYTF. CDR3 bases: TGCGCCAGCAGCCAAGAGTGGGATATTAACTATGGCTACACCTTC.

The rearrangement joins TRBV18 to TRBJ1-1; no reliable D call. The CDR3 contains 13 residues. V lost 2 bases to trimming and J lost 2 bases, with 6 bases between them. Germline V gene lookup returns CDR1 KGHSH and CDR2 LQKENI. The DNA of the CDR3 is TGTGCCAGCTCACCAAACCAAAACACTGAAGCTTTCTTT. It encodes CASSPNQNTEAFF.

The chain employs TRBV11-2 and TRBJ1-3, with D unclear. The germline gives CDR1 SGHAT, CDR2 FQNNGV. Trimming took off 2 bases at V and 0 bases at J, with 2 bases between the two ends. This CDR3 spans 13 amino acids. CDR3 region: CASSLFSGNTIYF. CDR3 nucleotides: TGTGCCAGCAGCTTATTCTCTGGAAACACCATATATTTT.

Points on this clone: The limits of the CDR3 on the DNA are not certain, so only TCRdb's listed CDR3 is given. The rearrangement uses TRBV6-5 and TRBJ2-1; TRBD2, the table's D call, was not compared with the DNA. The CDR3 is 13 amino acids in total, end residues counted. Germline lookup yields CDR1 MNHEY and CDR2 SVGAGI. CDR3 loop: CASSTSETNEQFF.

The table lists this clone with a count of one. The CDR3 sequence: CASSVQGQAYEQYF. As DNA, the CDR3 is TGTGCCAGCAGCGTACAGGGACAGGCCTACGAGCAGTACTTC. The gene calls are TRBV9 and TRBJ2-7; 8 bases match TRBD1. The germline gives CDR1 SGDLS, CDR2 YYNGEE. After removal of 1 base from V and 2 bases from J, the junction contained 2 bases not matched to a gene. CDR3 length: 14 residues.

A few counts support this clone. This specimen includes other DNA sequences encoding the same CDR3. The chain carries TRBV27 and TRBJ1-2; 7 nucleotides match TRBD1. J was trimmed by 1 base and V by 6 bases; bases with no gene match: 8. The CDR3 consists of 15 residues. Germline V gene lookup returns CDR1 MNHEY and CDR2 SMNVEV (reference sequence). The CDR3 loop is CASSSPGGGNYGYTF. DNA for the CDR3: TGTGCCAGCAGCTCCCCAGGGGGGGGTAACTATGGCTACACCTTC.

This clone has only a few counts. The chain is built from TRBV5-5 and TRBJ2-1; 8 bases fit TRBD2. The CDR3 length is 16 residues. Germline CDR1 and CDR2: SGHKS and YYEKEE (reference sequence). V lost 4 bases, J lost 4 bases, and 10 bases stayed unmatched. CDR3 amino acids: CASSPTSARTYNEQFF. CDR3 DNA: TGTGCCAGCAGCCCGACTAGCGCGAGAACGTACAATGAGCAGTTCTTC.

The rearrangement links TRBV4-1 to TRBJ1-1, with a tentative D call TRBD1 (6 bases). Looked up from germline, CDR1 is MGHRA and CDR2 is YSYEKL. The CDR3 length is 15 residues. Trimming removed 1 base from V and 1 base from J, with 10 bases in between. The CDR3 protein is CASSQGGRGNTEAFF. In nucleotides, the CDR3 is TGCGCCAGCAGCCAAGGTGGCAGGGGGAACACTGAAGCTTTCTTT.

This chain links TRBV4-2 with TRBJ2-2; the D is unclear. V lost 0 bases and J 8 bases, leaving 22 bases between the germline ends. The CDR3 extends over 18 amino acids. The germline CDR1 and CDR2 sequences are LGHNA and YNFKEQ. CDR3 residues: CASSQDSLKYSSTGELFF. The CDR3 region has the DNA TGTGCCAGCAGCCAAGATTCTTTGAAGTACAGCTCGACTGGGGAGCTGTTTTTT.

The chain is built from TRBV5-4 and TRBJ2-3; unclear D gene. This CDR3 has 13 residues. The V end lost 7 bases, the J end lost 1 base, and 10 bases lay between the germline ends. The V gene's germline CDR1 is SGHNT and CDR2 YYREEE (reference sequence). CDR3 amino acids: CASRPGGTDTQYF. The CDR3 DNA reads TGTGCCAGCCGACCAGGCGGCACAGATACGCAGTATTTT.

The chain joins TRBV5-4 to TRBJ2-7; TRBD2 aligns across 14 bases. The CDR3 is 16 residues long. After removal of 4 bases from V and 4 bases from J, the junction contained 7 bases not matched to a gene. Germline CDR1 SGHNT, CDR2 YYREEE (reference sequence). CDR3 DNA sequence: TGTGCCAGCAGCCAGGGGACTAGCGGGAGAAATTACGAGCAGTACTTC. Encoded protein: CASSQGTSGRNYEQYF.

A word on this clone: With a far larger clone one base away, a read error is the likely cause. It is likely a read error, because the conserved phenylalanine at the end of the CDR3 is missing. The V call is TRBV5-1, the J call TRBJ2-7, with 10 bases identical to TRBD2. There are 14 residues in the CDR3. The germline CDR1 and CDR2 sequences are SGHRS and YFSETQ. Losses at the gene ends were 2 bases for V and 4 bases for J; bases not matched to a gene: 3. CDR3 sequence (DNA): TGCGCCAGCAGCTTTCGAGCGGGAGGGTACGAGCAGTACCTC. It is translated as CASSFRAGGYEQYL.

Turning to this clone: Within the sample, other DNA sequences also encode this same CDR3. V and J are TRBV29-1 and TRBJ1-2, with D possibly being TRBD1 (6 bases). With 6 bases removed from V and 5 bases from J, the gap between germline ends came to 13 bases. Germline assignment: CDR1 SQVTM and CDR2 ANQGSEA. This CDR3 region has 12 residues. Here the CDR3 reads CSVEGQGYGYTF. DNA of the CDR3: TGCAGCGTCGAGGGGCAGGGGTATGGCTACACCTTC.

The chain recombines TRBV2 with TRBJ1-5; D is unresolved. V lost 1 base to trimming and J lost 4 bases, with 5 bases between them. The CDR3 runs to 13 residues. CDR1 SNHLY and CDR2 FYNNEI come from the germline V gene. As DNA, the CDR3 is TGTGCCAGCAGTGAAGGGGAGAATCAGCCCCAGCATTTT. Encoded protein: CASSEGENQPQHF.

The rearrangement uses TRBV28 and TRBJ1-5; 7 bases line up with TRBD1. CDR1 and CDR2 (germline): MDHEN, SYDVKM. The ends lost 3 bases at V and 10 bases at J; junction bases unmatched: 12. The length of the CDR3 is 15 residues. The CDR3 DNA follows: TGTGCCAGCAGTTTGGGGGACAGTACCTCAGTACCCCAGCATTTT. It encodes CASSLGDSTSVPQHF.

The chain uses TRBV6-5 and TRBJ1-6; D not certain. In germline, CDR1 is MNHEY, CDR2 SVGAGI. The CDR3 is made up of 14 amino acids. Trimming left V 5 bases short and J 7 bases short, with 12 bases between. The CDR3 spells CASSGVGMNSPLHF. CDR3 nucleotides: TGTGCCAGCAGTGGAGTTGGTATGAATTCACCCCTCCACTTT.